These T cell receptor beta chains were read from a single sample in a study of PD-L1 blockade in urothelial cancer. Libraries were prepared by immunoSEQ multiplex PCR; TCRdb keeps only in-frame clonotypes and omits some of them. The sample lists about 51,000 clones, 85% to 90% occurring once. The material sequenced was PBMCs, taken around atezolizumab (anti-PD-L1) treatment. The receptors shown here come from a man in his sixties with urothelial cancer. The conserved cysteine and the conserved F or W are not part of the CDR3 here. Each record gives: V gene, D gene, clone size, CDR3 protein. The D gene is left open where the match is weak. Clone size is not always given. Where it is, it says once, few, many or a class for expanded clones.

TRBV2	TRBD1	.	ASSEFDRGGEGYT
TRBV5-1	TRBD1	.	ASSLGQGSYNEQF
TRBV19	TRBD2	.	ASSTSSGGDTDTQY
TRBV30	TRBD1	medium-sized	AWGDREGQPQH
TRBV27	.	once	ASRPDRYNQPQH
TRBV6-5	TRBD2	.	ASGTSGSKTQY
TRBV6-5	TRBD1	.	ASSYLGTAYNEQF
TRBV9	TRBD1	.	ASSVGAGGSTAGELF
TRBV9	.	.	ASSPLVQGSSDTQY
TRBV11-2	.	.	ASSLYSSYEQY
TRBV30	.	.	AWSVTPRRSTDTQY
TRBV10-1	.	.	ASSGELRSKNIQY
TRBV25-1	.	.	ASSESGAGNTIY
TRBV6-6	.	.	ASASGTEIQETQY
TRBV2	.	once	ASGEDLNQPQH
TRBV10-1	TRBD1	.	ASSHGTGPYNEQF
TRBV5-6	TRBD1	.	ASSIQGYSNQPQH
TRBV5-4	TRBD2	.	ASSLGWTSGRAADTQY
TRBV30	TRBD1	.	AWTDPGQGRTEAF
TRBV18	.	.	ASSPGVGEKLF
TRBV29-1	TRBD1	.	SVTGQGAYNEQF
TRBV7-9	TRBD1	.	ASSSGQGYQPQH
TRBV5-1	.	once	ASSLAPGSYNEQF
TRBV19	.	.	AVSRDSGTEAF
TRBV7-9	TRBD1	.	ASSPLGQGAINIQY
TRBV18	.	.	ASSPRGQNTEAF
TRBV2	TRBD1	few	ASRGDRAGGAF
TRBV11-2	.	few	ASSHRFAGRYNEQF
TRBV7-9	.	.	ASSLAISENEQF
TRBV11-2	TRBD2	.	ASRGGSGGENIQY
TRBV7-3	TRBD1	.	ASSSGTGWTQY
TRBV25-1	TRBD1	.	ASGVSLGQGSYEQY
TRBV4-1	TRBD1	once	ASSQDWTGGTLNEQF
TRBV7-2	.	.	ASSLVPSYSGNTIY
TRBV2	TRBD1	.	ASSGQGTYEQY
TRBV5-1	TRBD1	.	ASSGYTGGTGELF
TRBV6-1	.	.	ASSKGREQY
TRBV7-9	.	once	ASNYGNNEQF
TRBV6-1	.	.	ASRLGGRGEETQY
TRBV5-1	.	once	ASSGQSGVFAGELF
TRBV6-5	.	.	ASSRQVTGELF
TRBV6-1	.	once	ASTIARGNQPQH
TRBV27	TRBD1	.	ASSLSAGRGLRANYGYT
TRBV9	TRBD2	.	ASSVGGSDTQY
TRBV4-2	.	.	ASSQELGRDTQY
TRBV30	.	.	AWTVGGGGGYT
TRBV27	TRBD1	.	ASSLYGTGVPYEQY
TRBV7-2	.	.	ASSLLAGAHNEKLF
TRBV29-1	TRBD2	.	SVDTQRGGRHRGTQY
TRBV19	TRBD2	.	ASSIAGGGYEQY
TRBV7-2	.	once	ASSLVRIMEGGPENEQF
TRBV7-3	TRBD1	.	ASSSGQGNTGELF
TRBV5-1	TRBD1	.	ASSLDSRRDRVRGQETQY
TRBV13	.	once	ASQKLAENNEQF
TRBV10-3	.	few	AISVLAGQITYNEQF
TRBV14	.	.	ASSQQVTYEQY
TRBV27	.	.	ASSFGGSYGYT
TRBV7-2	.	.	ASSLVTGNTEAF